This TCR beta chain originates from a study of cytomegalovirus exposure and HLA in healthy donors. General study results and limits: In vitro checks showed that three CMV-associated chains really do target CMV antigens. Reported results showed that the classifier diagnosed cytomegalovirus status with high specificity and sensitivity. Listed as cytomegalovirus-associated were 150 to 200 TCR beta chains.

The V end was cut by 7 bases, the J end by 1 base, with 15 bases between. The CDR3 totals 15 residues. Germline V gene lookup returns CDR1 SEHNR and CDR2 FQNEAQ (reference sequence). Assay: immunoSEQ multiplex PCR; the TCRdb copy retains only in-frame clones and omits some. This sample has roughly 80,000 clones, with over 85% found just once. As regards this clone: The antigen is undetermined.

The receptor's source is a woman between 18 and 29 years old in good health and CMV-seronegative. The sample was PBMCs. The V call is TRBV7-9, the J call TRBJ2-3, with D hard to call. This CDR3 reads CASTIGTTRTDTQYF. The DNA of the CDR3 is TGTGCCAGCACCATTGGAACTACCCGCACAGATACGCAGTATTTT.